The 29 T cell receptor beta chains below were found in one sample sequenced in a study of T-cell memory formation after mild COVID-19. TCRdb redid the calling of the 5' RACE reads with MiXCR, one entry per CDR3 protein. This sample has approximately 300,000 distinct CDR3 sequences, with more than 15% found just once. Sequencing was performed on PBMCs or a T cell subset sorted from them (not recorded which). Every receptor here comes from a man younger than 30 who had mild COVID-19 (a few samples of this study predate the infection). Cell type and time point are not known.

The gene calls are TRBV7-9 and TRBJ1-2; 7 bases line up with TRBD1. The germline CDR1 and CDR2 sequences are SEHNR and FQNEAQ (reference sequence). The V gene end was trimmed by 0 bases and the J gene end by 8 bases; junction bases not matched to a gene: 9. The CDR3 length is 15 residues. DNA for the CDR3: TGTGCCAGCAGCTTAGCCCAGGGGGTTGTGGGCGGCTACACCTTC. This sequence encodes CASSLAQGVVGGYTF.

This chain connects TRBV4-2 to TRBJ1-1, with a tentative D call TRBD1 (5 bases). The V end was cut by 4 bases, the J end by 5 bases, with 14 bases between. This CDR3 has 14 residues. The germline V gene encodes CDR1 LGHNA and CDR2 YNFKEQ. CDR3 residues: CASSLGFGGTEAFF. In DNA form, the CDR3 reads TGTGCCAGCAGCCTGGGCTTCGGGGGGACTGAAGCTTTCTTT.

V is TRBV2 and J is TRBJ1-4, with 7 bases that match TRBD1. Germline-derived CDR1 and CDR2 are SNHLY and FYNNEI. The V segment lost 5 bases and the J segment 3 bases; nucleotides outside the gene matches: 6. The CDR3 consists of 15 residues. Written as DNA, the CDR3 is TGTGCCAGCAGTCCCCGGGACAGATCTAATGAAAAACTGTTTTTT. Translating gives CASSPRDRSNEKLFF. The complete variable domain, with remaining parts taken from reference TRBV2 and TRBJ1-4, reads EPEVTQTPSHQVTQMGQEVILRCVPISNHLYFYWYRQILGQKVEFLVSFYNNEISEKSEIFDDQFSVERPDGSNFTLKIRSTKLEDSAMYFCASSPRDRSNEKLFFGSGTQLSVL.

This clonotype occurred a few times. V gene TRBV2 combines with J gene TRBJ2-2; no firm D call. Germline loops: CDR1 SNHLY, CDR2 FYNNEI. Trimming pared 6 bases from V and 7 bases from J, leaving 9 bases between. The CDR3 has 12 residues. The CDR3 DNA sequence: TGTGCCAGCAGGTGGACGCACGGGGAGCTGTTTTTT. Translation gives CASRWTHGELFF.

This clonotype was counted at least ten times. This rearrangement joins TRBV29-1 to TRBJ2-5; TRBD1 is a possible D gene (5 bases). V lost 4 bases and J 4 bases, leaving 16 bases between the germline ends. Germline CDR1 is SQVTM and CDR2 is ANQGSEA. The CDR3 has 14 amino acids. This CDR3 is CSVGDQGGGETQYF. CDR3 sequence (DNA): TGCAGCGTTGGAGACCAGGGTGGCGGAGAGACCCAGTACTTC.

The table lists this clonotype with a few counts. This chain's CDR3 is CASSHGTSGETDTQYF. CDR3 coding DNA: TGCGCCAGCAGCCACGGGACTAGCGGGGAAACAGATACGCAGTATTTT. The chain links TRBV4-3 to TRBJ2-3; 13 bases are shared with TRBD2. With V trimmed by 3 bases and J by 3 bases, 3 bases remained unmatched. Germline-derived CDR1 and CDR2 are LGHNA and YSLEER. This CDR3 is 16 amino acids long.

The V call is TRBV24-1, the J call TRBJ1-5; D possibly corresponds to TRBD1 (6 bases). Germline values: CDR1 KGHDR, CDR2 SFDVKD. With 3 bases removed from V and 2 bases from J, the gap between germline ends came to 10 bases. This CDR3 is built from 15 residues. CDR3 nucleotide sequence: TGTGCCACCAGTGATACAGGGATGGGCAATCAGCCCCAGCATTTT. Translating gives CATSDTGMGNQPQHF.

This clonotype was seen many times. This chain uses TRBV29-1 with TRBJ1-1, with no clear D. Trimming stripped 7 bases from V and 4 bases from J, with 7 bases between. The germline CDR1 and CDR2 sequences are SQVTM and ANQGSEA. The CDR3 consists of 10 residues. In nucleotides, the CDR3 is TGCAGCGCCCGGGTCACTGAAGCTTTCTTT. Residues: CSARVTEAFF.

CDR3 sequence reads: CASSQGGGRAETQYF. The CDR3 coding sequence is TGTGCCAGCAGCCAGGGGGGGGGGCGAGCGGAGACCCAGTACTTC. This sequence joins TRBV7-8 and TRBJ2-5; either TRBD1 or TRBD2 may supply D (7 bases each). V lost 5 bases and J lost 5, with 18 bases in between. The germline gives CDR1 SGHVS, CDR2 FQNEAQ. The CDR3 totals 15 residues.

This clonotype has a handful of counts. The rearrangement links TRBV28 to TRBJ1-2; D might be TRBD1 (5 bases). The CDR3 runs 14 residues. The ends were cut back, 5 bases at V and 8 bases at J, with 18 bases in the middle. The V gene's germline CDR1 is MDHEN and CDR2 SYDVKM. The CDR3 loop is CASSPPGQGEGYTF. The CDR3 DNA is TGTGCCAGCAGTCCTCCGGGCCAGGGAGAAGGCTACACCTTC.

The rearrangement uses TRBV4-2 and TRBJ2-5; 12 bases agree with TRBD2. J gave up 5 bases and V 4 bases, and 5 bases lay outside the gene matches. Germline CDR1 and CDR2: LGHNA and YNFKEQ. This CDR3 is built from 15 residues. The CDR3 nucleotides read TGTGCCAGCAGCCCCCTAGCGGGGGGGCCGGAGACCCAGTACTTC. Its translation is CASSPLAGGPETQYF.

This clonotype was found a few times. The V gene is TRBV10-2, the J gene TRBJ2-7; D gene ambiguous. From germline, CDR1 is WSHSY and CDR2 SAAADI. The CDR3 is 11 amino acids. V was clipped by 6 bases and J by 5 bases, with 8 bases between them. This chain's CDR3 is CASSDGHEQYF. DNA for the CDR3: TGCGCCAGCAGCGACGGCCACGAGCAGTACTTC.

This clonotype was seen only once. The gene calls are TRBV4-2 and TRBJ1-2, with TRBD1 matching 7 bases. CDR3 size: 14 residues. Germline values: CDR1 LGHNA, CDR2 YNFKEQ. V was clipped by 4 bases and J by 2 bases; unmatched bases: 4. This CDR3 reads CASSPGDRNYGYTF. In nucleotides, the CDR3 is TGTGCCAGCAGCCCAGGGGACAGAAACTATGGCTACACCTTC.

This clonotype was recorded a few times. This chain joins TRBV6-5 and TRBJ2-5, with D possibly being TRBD2 (5 bases). Trimming stripped 11 bases from V and 5 bases from J, with 15 bases between. The CDR3 is 12 amino acids. The V gene's germline CDR1 is MNHEY and CDR2 SVGAGI. The CDR3 region has the DNA TGTGCCTCACACGGGGAGATGGAGACCCAGTACTTC. Translation: CASHGEMETQYF.

The chain joins TRBV13 to TRBJ1-6; 10 bases are shared with TRBD1. Germline CDR1 reads PRHDT; CDR2 reads FYEKMQ (reference sequence). V lost 2 bases to trimming and J lost 8 bases; unmatched junction nucleotides: 15. This CDR3 has 19 amino acids. CDR3 residues: CASSLFRSTGGSKDSPLHF. CDR3 in DNA: TGTGCCAGCAGCTTATTTCGGTCGACAGGGGGCTCAAAGGATTCACCCCTCCACTTT. The full variable domain, completed using reference TRBV13 and TRBJ1-6, is AAGVIQSPRHLIKEKRETATLKCYPIPRHDTVYWYQQGPGQDPQFLISFYEKMQSDKGSIPDRFSAQQFSDYHSELNMSSLELGDSALYFCASSLFRSTGGSKDSPLHFGNGTRLTVT.

The rearrangement links TRBV12-3 or TRBV12-4 to TRBJ2-2; D unclear. Trimming removed 5 bases from V and 8 bases from J, with 12 bases in between. This CDR3 has 13 amino acids. CDR3 sequence: CASSLGPGGELFF. CDR3 coding DNA: TGTGCCAGCAGTCTAGGCCCCGGAGGGGAGCTGTTTTTT.

The sample holds a few counts of this clonotype. This rearrangement joins TRBV7-2 to TRBJ1-2, with TRBD1 identical over 7 bases. The J segment lost 4 bases and the V segment lost 5 bases, leaving 10 bases of the junction unmatched. CDR1 SGHTA and CDR2 FQGNSA come from the germline V gene. The CDR3 loop spans 15 amino acids. This CDR3 reads CASSPGVPGGYGYTF. CDR3 bases: TGTGCCAGCAGCCCGGGGGTCCCAGGGGGCTATGGCTACACCTTC.

The chain has TRBV4-3 and TRBJ2-6, with a weak D call TRBD1 (5 bases). The germline V and J ends were trimmed by 1 base and 4 bases, with 17 bases remaining between them. This CDR3 is built from 18 residues. Germline CDR1 and CDR2: LGHNA and YSLEER. CDR3 region: CASSQVSGLRLGANVLTF. CDR3 DNA: TGCGCCAGCAGCCAAGTTTCAGGGTTAAGGTTGGGGGCCAACGTCCTGACTTTC.

The genes are TRBV7-9 and TRBJ1-2; no definite D call. The germline CDR1 and CDR2 sequences are SEHNR and FQNEAQ (reference sequence). The CDR3 has 11 amino acids. The V end was cut by 7 bases, the J end by 8 bases, with 11 bases between. CDR3 DNA sequence: TGTGCCAGCACCTCCGCCCGGGGCTACACCTTC. This translates into CASTSARGYTF. The variable domain in full, with the rest retrieved from reference TRBV7-9 and TRBJ1-2, is DTGVSQNPRHKITKRGQNVTFRCDPISEHNRLYWYRQTLGQGPEFLTYFQNEAQLEKSRLLSDRFSAERPKGSFSTLEIQRTEQGDSAMYLCASTSARGYTFGSGTRLTVV.

In this sample, this clonotype turned up a few times. The genes are TRBV28 and TRBJ1-2, with D perhaps TRBD1 (6 bases). Germline V gene lookup returns CDR1 MDHEN and CDR2 SYDVKM. CDR3 length: 13 residues. V lost 9 bases and J 7 bases, leaving 18 bases between the germline ends. In nucleotides, the CDR3 is TGTGCCAGTCAATTAAGGGGGGCCTTTGGCTACACCTTC. Protein sequence: CASQLRGAFGYTF.

This chain joins TRBV20-1 and TRBJ2-7; TRBD2 aligns across 12 bases. J gave up 6 bases and V 3 bases, and 18 bases lay outside the gene matches. This CDR3 has 18 amino acids. The germline V gene has CDR1 DFQATT and CDR2 SNEGSKA (reference sequence). The CDR3 bases are TGCAGTGCTAGGAGCGCTAGCGGGGGGGTTCACCGTTCGGGCGAGCAGTACGTC. Protein product: CSARSASGGVHRSGEQYV.

This chain links TRBV11-2 with TRBJ2-1, with D tentatively TRBD2 (6 bases). Looked up from germline, CDR1 is SGHAT and CDR2 is FQNNGV. The CDR3 consists of 16 residues. V lost 5 bases and J 2 bases, leaving 16 bases between the germline ends. CDR3 region: CASSPRGAFTYNEQFF. The CDR3 nucleotides are TGTGCCAGCAGCCCCCGCGGGGCCTTTACCTACAATGAGCAGTTCTTC.

This clonotype came up a few times. The V call is TRBV18, the J call TRBJ2-7, with 10 positions matching TRBD1. The CDR3 contains 16 residues. From germline, CDR1 is KGHSH and CDR2 LQKENI. The ends lost 6 bases at V and 1 base at J; junction bases unmatched: 9. The DNA for the CDR3 is TGTGCCAGCTCCCCGCAGACAGGGGGCCTATCCTACGAGCAGTACTTC. Its protein product is CASSPQTGGLSYEQYF.

A few counts support this clonotype. For the CDR3, the DNA is TGTGCCACCAGTGATGCGACAGGGTCCCTAACCGGGGAGCTGTTTTTT. This encodes CATSDATGSLTGELFF. The rearrangement links TRBV24-1 to TRBJ2-2; 7 bases fit TRBD1. Germline lookup yields CDR1 KGHDR and CDR2 SFDVKD. The V and J ends lost 3 bases and 5 bases, in that order; junction bases with no gene match: 8. The CDR3 loop spans 16 amino acids.

In its sample, this clonotype was seen many times. V is TRBV4-3 and J is TRBJ2-5; no firm D call. The CDR3 covers 14 residues. Trimming removed 1 base at V and 1 base at J, with 7 bases between. Germline CDR1 is LGHNA and CDR2 is YSLEER. CDR3 residues: CASSQVMGQETQYF. CDR3 DNA: TGCGCCAGCAGCCAAGTCATGGGCCAAGAGACCCAGTACTTC.

This clonotype showed up just a few times. The chain combines TRBV6-2 or TRBV6-3 with TRBJ2-7; D possibly corresponds to TRBD1 (6 bases). Germline-derived CDR1 and CDR2 are MNHEY and SVGEGT. With 7 bases removed from V and 0 bases from J, the gap between germline ends came to 13 bases. The CDR3 runs to 14 residues. The chain's CDR3 is CASTHQGNSYEQYF. CDR3 nucleotides: TGTGCCAGCACCCACCAGGGGAACTCCTACGAGCAGTACTTC.

V usage is TRBV5-5 and J usage is TRBJ2-1; 7 bases map to TRBD2. After removal of 3 bases from V and 8 bases from J, the junction contained 2 bases not matched to a gene. The CDR3 has 12 amino acids. Looked up from germline, CDR1 is SGHKS and CDR2 is YYEKEE (reference sequence). The CDR3: CASSYSGDEQFF. As DNA, the CDR3 is TGTGCCAGCAGCTACAGCGGGGATGAGCAGTTCTTC.

This clonotype was picked up a small number of times. The V gene is TRBV19, the J gene TRBJ1-2; 9 positions agree with TRBD1. The CDR3 has 12 residues. Germline V gene sequence: CDR1 LNHDA, CDR2 SQIVND (reference sequence). V lost 8 bases to trimming and J lost 8 bases; unmatched junction nucleotides: 6. CDR3 coding DNA: TGTGCCAGTCGGGACAGGGTTTTCGGCTACACCTTC. Protein product: CASRDRVFGYTF. Together with reference TRBV19 and TRBJ1-2, the CDR3 gives the full variable domain: DGGITQSPKYLFRKEGQNVTLSCEQNLNHDAMYWYRQDPGQGLRLIYYSQIVNDFQKGDIAEGYSVSREKKESFPLTVTSAQKNPTAFYLCASRDRVFGYTFGSGTRLTVV.

Only a few counts were recorded for this clonotype. J is TRBJ2-7 and V is TRBV12-3 or TRBV12-4, with a tentative D call TRBD1 (6 bases). The ends were cut back, 1 base at V and 2 bases at J, with 9 bases in the middle. The CDR3 is 14 residues long. The CDR3 nucleotides read TGTGCCAGCAGTTTAGACCAGGGGACCTACGAGCAGTACTTC. Translating gives CASSLDQGTYEQYF.